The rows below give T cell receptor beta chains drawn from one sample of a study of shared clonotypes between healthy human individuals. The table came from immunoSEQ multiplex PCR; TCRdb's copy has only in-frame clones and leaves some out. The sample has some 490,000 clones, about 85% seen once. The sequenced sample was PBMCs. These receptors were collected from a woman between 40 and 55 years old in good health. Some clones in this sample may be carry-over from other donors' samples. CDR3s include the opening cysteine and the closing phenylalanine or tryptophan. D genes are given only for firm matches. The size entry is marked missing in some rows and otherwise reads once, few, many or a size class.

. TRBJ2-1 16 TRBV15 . CATSAGLGSSYNEQFF TGTGCCACCAGCGCAGGGTTAGGATCTTCCTACAATGAGCAGTTCTTC
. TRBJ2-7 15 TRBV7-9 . CASSRDREFTHEQYF TGTGCCAGCAGCCGGGACCGCGAATTTACGCACGAGCAGTACTTC
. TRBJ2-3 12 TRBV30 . CAWKWGADTQYF TGTGCCTGGAAATGGGGCGCAGATACGCAGTATTTT
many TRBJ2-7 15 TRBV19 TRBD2 CASSRGLARNYEQYF TGTGCCAGTAGTAGGGGACTAGCGAGAAACTACGAGCAGTACTTC
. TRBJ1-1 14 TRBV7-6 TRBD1 CASSLSGGGSNAFF TGTGCCAGCAGCTTATCTGGAGGGGGCTCTAACGCTTTCTTT
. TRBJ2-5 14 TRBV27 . CASSVRGGGETQYF TGTGCCAGCAGTGTTAGGGGTGGGGGAGAGACCCAGTACTTC
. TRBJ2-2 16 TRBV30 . CAWSVLGGLDTGELFF TGTGCCTGGAGTGTACTCGGGGGATTGGACACCGGGGAGCTGTTTTTT
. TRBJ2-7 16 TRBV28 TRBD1 CASSSPGTVQTYEQYF TGTGCCAGCAGTTCGCCAGGGACAGTTCAAACCTACGAGCAGTACTTC
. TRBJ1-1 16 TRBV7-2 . CASSRGRGEVNTEAFF TGTGCCAGCAGCCGCGGAAGGGGCGAGGTGAACACTGAAGCTTTCTTT
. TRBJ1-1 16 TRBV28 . CASSFSNIGMNTEAFF TGTGCCAGCAGTTTCTCCAATATAGGTATGAACACTGAAGCTTTCTTT
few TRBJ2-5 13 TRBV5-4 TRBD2 CSYSGRASETQYF TGTTCCTACTCCGGGAGGGCCTCGGAGACCCAGTACTTC
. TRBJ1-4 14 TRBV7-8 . CASSLGTWDEKLFF TGTGCCAGCAGCTTGGGGACCTGGGATGAAAAACTGTTTTTT
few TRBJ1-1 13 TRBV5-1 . CASSPGPNTEAFF TGCGCCAGCAGCCCCGGACCGAACACTGAAGCTTTCTTT
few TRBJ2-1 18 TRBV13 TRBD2 CASSLEGTSGVPYNEQFF TGTGCCAGCAGCTTAGAGGGGACTAGCGGGGTCCCCTACAATGAGCAGTTCTTC
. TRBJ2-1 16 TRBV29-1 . CSVDATLGGSYNEQFF TGCAGCGTTGACGCGACCCTGGGAGGCTCCTACAATGAGCAGTTCTTC
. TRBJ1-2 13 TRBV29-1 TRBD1 CSGGQGGMNGYTF TGCAGCGGTGGACAGGGGGGAATGAATGGCTACACCTTC
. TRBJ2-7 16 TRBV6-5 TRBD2 CASSYSGLAGAYEQYF TGTGCCAGCAGTTACTCGGGGCTAGCGGGCGCCTACGAGCAGTACTTC
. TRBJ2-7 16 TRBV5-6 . CASTLGVYYRPYEQYF TGTGCCAGCACCCTTGGAGTTTACTACCGGCCCTACGAGCAGTACTTC
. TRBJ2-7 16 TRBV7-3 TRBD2 CASSLRGSGSSYEQYF TGTGCCAGCAGCTTAAGGGGTAGCGGGAGCTCCTACGAGCAGTACTTC
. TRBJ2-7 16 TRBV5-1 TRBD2 CASSYTSGRGAYEQYF TGCGCCAGCAGCTACACTAGCGGGAGAGGGGCCTACGAGCAGTACTTC
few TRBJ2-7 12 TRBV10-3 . CAIEGSNDEQYF TGTGCCATCGAGGGTAGTAACGACGAGCAGTACTTC
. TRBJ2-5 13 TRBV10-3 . CAISETLRETQYF TGTGCCATCAGTGAAACCCTGCGGGAGACCCAGTACTTC
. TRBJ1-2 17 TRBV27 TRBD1 CASRSSTGAGYNYGYTF TGTGCCAGCAGGTCCTCCACAGGGGCGGGATATAACTATGGCTACACCTTC
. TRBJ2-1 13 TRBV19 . CASSNRVGAEQFF TGTGCCAGTAGTAACAGGGTTGGTGCTGAGCAGTTCTTC
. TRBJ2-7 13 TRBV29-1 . CSVESRSSYEQYF TGCAGCGTTGAATCGCGGAGCTCCTACGAGCAGTACTTC
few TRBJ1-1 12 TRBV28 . CASSLAAGGAFF TGTGCCAGCAGTTTAGCGGCGGGCGGAGCTTTCTTT
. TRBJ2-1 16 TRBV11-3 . CASSPGGRGKYNEQFF TGTGCCAGCAGCCCCGGCGGGCGGGGCAAATACAATGAGCAGTTCTTC
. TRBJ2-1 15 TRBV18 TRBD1 CASSPGQGILNEQFF TGTGCCAGCTCACCAGGACAGGGAATTCTCAATGAGCAGTTCTTC
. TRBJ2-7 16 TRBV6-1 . CASSEASGSSSYEQYF TGTGCCAGCAGTGAAGCGTCGGGATCTAGCTCCTACGAGCAGTACTTC
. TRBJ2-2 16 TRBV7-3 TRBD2 CASSQPGLAGLGELFF TGTGCCAGCAGCCAACCGGGACTAGCGGGATTGGGGGAGCTGTTTTTT
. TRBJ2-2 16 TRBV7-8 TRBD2 CASSARLAGDTGELFF TGTGCCAGCAGCGCGCGACTAGCGGGAGACACCGGGGAGCTGTTTTTT
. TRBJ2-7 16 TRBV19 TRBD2 CASSMQLAGGWYEQYF TGTGCCAGTAGTATGCAACTAGCGGGAGGTTGGTACGAGCAGTACTTC
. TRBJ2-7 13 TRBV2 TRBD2 CASSGTSGYEQYF TGTGCCAGCAGTGGGACTAGCGGCTACGAGCAGTACTTC
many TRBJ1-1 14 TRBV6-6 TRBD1 CASSYSTGGTEAFF TGTGCCAGCAGTTACTCGACAGGGGGCACTGAAGCTTTCTTT
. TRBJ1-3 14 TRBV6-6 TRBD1 CASSGDRGENTIYF TGTGCCAGCAGTGGGGACAGGGGAGAAAACACCATATATTTT
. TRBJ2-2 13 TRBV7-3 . CASSLTGPGELFF TGTGCCAGCAGCCTCACCGGTCCCGGGGAGCTGTTTTTT
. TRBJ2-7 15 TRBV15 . CATSRDLQGTYEQYF TGTGCCACCAGCAGAGATCTGCAGGGAACCTACGAGCAGTACTTC
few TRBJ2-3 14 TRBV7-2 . CASSFSRSGDTQYF TGTGCCAGCAGCTTTAGCAGATCGGGGGATACGCAGTATTTT
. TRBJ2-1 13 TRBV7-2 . CASSRGSYNEQFF TGTGCCAGCTCTCGAGGCTCCTACAATGAGCAGTTCTTC
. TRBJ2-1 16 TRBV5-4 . CASSSLKGQTVGEQFF TGTGCCAGCAGCTCATTAAAAGGACAAACGGTCGGTGAGCAGTTCTTC
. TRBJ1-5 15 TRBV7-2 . CASSLDGASSGAQHF TGTGCCAGCAGCTTAGACGGGGCCTCCAGCGGGGCCCAGCATTTT
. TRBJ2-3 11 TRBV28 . CASSFAVAQYF TGTGCCAGCAGTTTTGCGGTGGCGCAGTATTTT
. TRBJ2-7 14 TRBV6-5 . CASSRSKTAYEQYF TGTGCCAGCAGCCGATCCAAGACAGCCTACGAGCAGTACTTC
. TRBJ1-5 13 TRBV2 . CASSLEGSQPQHF TGTGCCAGCAGTTTAGAGGGGAGTCAGCCCCAGCATTTT
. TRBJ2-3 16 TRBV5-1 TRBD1 CASSLGGDRGTDTQYF TGCGCCAGCAGCTTGGGTGGAGACAGGGGGACAGATACGCAGTATTTT
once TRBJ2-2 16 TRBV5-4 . CASSYPGRGDTGELFF TGTGCCAGCAGCTACCCGGGGCGGGGAGACACCGGGGAGCTGTTTTTT
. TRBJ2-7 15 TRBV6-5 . CASSWEEGNVYEQYF TGTGCCAGCAGTTGGGAAGAGGGGAACGTCTACGAGCAGTACTTC
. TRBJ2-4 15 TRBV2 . CASSEVAGVGAIQYF TGTGCCAGCAGTGAGGTGGCGGGAGTGGGGGCCATTCAGTACTTC
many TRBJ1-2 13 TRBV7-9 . CASSFVSNYGYTF TGTGCCAGCAGCTTCGTCAGCAACTATGGCTACACCTTC
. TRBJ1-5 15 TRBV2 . CASSPDGFLNQPQHF TGTGCCAGCAGTCCCGACGGGTTTTTGAATCAGCCCCAGCATTTT
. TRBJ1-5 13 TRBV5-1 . CASSPGPDQPQHF TGCGCCAGCAGTCCAGGGCCAGATCAGCCCCAGCATTTT
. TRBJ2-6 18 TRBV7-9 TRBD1 CASSARDRGLPGANVLTF TGTGCCAGCAGCGCCCGGGACAGGGGGCTCCCTGGGGCCAACGTCCTGACTTTC
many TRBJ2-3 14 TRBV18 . CASSYNSPTDTQYF TGTGCCAGCTCCTATAACTCACCCACAGATACGCAGTATTTT
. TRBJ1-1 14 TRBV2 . CASSAEGIGTEAFF TGTGCCAGCAGTGCTGAGGGAATCGGCACTGAAGCTTTCTTT
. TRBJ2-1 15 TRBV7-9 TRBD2 CASSLRLAGVSEQFF TGTGCCAGCAGCTTAAGGCTAGCGGGAGTGAGTGAGCAGTTCTTC